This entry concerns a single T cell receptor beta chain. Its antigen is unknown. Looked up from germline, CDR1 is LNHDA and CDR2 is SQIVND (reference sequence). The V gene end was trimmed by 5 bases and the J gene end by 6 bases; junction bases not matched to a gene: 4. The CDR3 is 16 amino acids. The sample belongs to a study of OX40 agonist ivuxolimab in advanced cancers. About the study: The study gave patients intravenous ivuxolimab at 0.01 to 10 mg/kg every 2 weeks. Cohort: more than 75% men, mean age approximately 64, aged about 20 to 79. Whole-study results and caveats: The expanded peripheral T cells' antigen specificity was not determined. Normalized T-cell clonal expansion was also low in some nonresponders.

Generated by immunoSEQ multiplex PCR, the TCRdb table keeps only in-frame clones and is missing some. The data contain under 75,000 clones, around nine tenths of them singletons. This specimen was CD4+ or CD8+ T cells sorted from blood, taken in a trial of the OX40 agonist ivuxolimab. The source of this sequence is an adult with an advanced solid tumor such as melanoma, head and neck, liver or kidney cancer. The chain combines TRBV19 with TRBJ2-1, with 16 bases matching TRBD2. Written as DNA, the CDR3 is TGTGCCAGTAGTTTCGGGACTAGCGGGAGGGTCAATGAGCAGTTCTTC. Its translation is CASSFGTSGRVNEQFF.